This TCR beta chain was recovered during a study of blood T cell repertoires in COVID-19. Trimming took off 5 bases at V and 2 bases at J, with 15 bases between the two ends. Germline CDR1 and CDR2: MDHEN and SYDVKM. The CDR3 has 15 amino acids. This table comes from immunoSEQ multiplex PCR, and its TCRdb copy is limited to in-frame clones, with some not included. The sample has under 300,000 clones; almost 85% are singletons. This rearrangement joins TRBV28 to TRBJ2-5; D is possibly TRBD1 (6 bases). This sequence originates from a man aged 40-49 years who had recovered from COVID-19. Sequenced: PBMCs or T cells enriched from blood (not recorded which). The CDR3 coding sequence is TGTGCCAGCAGTGGACAGTCAAAGGCACAAGAGACCCAGTACTTC. Protein product: CASSGQSKAQETQYF. The full variable domain, rest sourced from reference TRBV28 and TRBJ2-5, is DVKVTQSSRYLVKRTGEKVFLECVQDMDHENMFWYRQDPGLGLRLIYFSYDVKMKEKGDIPEGYSVSREKKERFSLILESASTNQTSMYLCASSGQSKAQETQYFGPGTRLLVL.